Given below is one TCR beta chain in context. V shed 9 bases, J shed 5 bases, and the junction held 5 bases outside the gene matches. CDR3 length: 12 residues. Germline V gives CDR1 LNHDA, CDR2 SQIVND (reference sequence). The record originates from a study of blood T cell repertoires in COVID-19. In the original analysis: Reference gene primers were amplified, and this amplification served to estimate nucleated cell counts. The protocol was immunoSEQ multiplex PCR, while the TCRdb copy is restricted to in-frame clones and leaves out a portion. That table gives V, J and clone size, and the DNA gave D and trimming. The sample lists under 300,000 clones; about 90% were seen once.

This receptor was obtained from a woman aged 40 to 50 who had been exposed to COVID-19. Source material: PBMCs or T cells enriched from blood (not recorded which). The chain is built from TRBV19 and TRBJ1-1; 8 bases map to TRBD1. The CDR3: CASDRGETEAFF. The CDR3 DNA is TGTGCCAGCGACAGGGGCGAAACTGAAGCTTTCTTT.